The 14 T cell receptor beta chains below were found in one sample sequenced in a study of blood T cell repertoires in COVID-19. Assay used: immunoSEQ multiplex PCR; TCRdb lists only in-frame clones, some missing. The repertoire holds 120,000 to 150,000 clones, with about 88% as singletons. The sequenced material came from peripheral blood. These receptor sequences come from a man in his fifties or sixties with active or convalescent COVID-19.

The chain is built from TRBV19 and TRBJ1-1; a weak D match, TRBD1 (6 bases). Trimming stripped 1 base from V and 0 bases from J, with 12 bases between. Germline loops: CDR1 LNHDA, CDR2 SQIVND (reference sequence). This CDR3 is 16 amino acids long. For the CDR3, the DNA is TGTGCCAGTAGTATAGGGAACAGGGTCTTGAACACTGAAGCTTTCTTT. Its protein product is CASSIGNRVLNTEAFF.

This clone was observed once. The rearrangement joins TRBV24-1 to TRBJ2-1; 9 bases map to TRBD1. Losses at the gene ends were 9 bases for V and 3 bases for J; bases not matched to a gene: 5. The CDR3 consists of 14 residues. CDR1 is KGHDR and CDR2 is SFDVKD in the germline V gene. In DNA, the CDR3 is TGTGCCACCGGGGACAGGGCCATCTACAATGAGCAGTTCTTC. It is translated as CATGDRAIYNEQFF.

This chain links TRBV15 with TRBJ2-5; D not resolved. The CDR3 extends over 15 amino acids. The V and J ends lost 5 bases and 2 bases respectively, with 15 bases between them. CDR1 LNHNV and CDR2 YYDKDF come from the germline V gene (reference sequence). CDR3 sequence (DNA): TGTGCCACCAGCTCCGCGGCACGTAGGCAAGAGACCCAGTACTTC. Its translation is CATSSAARRQETQYF. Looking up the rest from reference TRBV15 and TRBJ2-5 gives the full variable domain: DAMVIQNPRYQVTQFGKPVTLSCSQTLNHNVMYWYQQKSSQAPKLLFHYYDKDFNNEADTPDNFQSRRPNTSFCFLDIRSPGLGDTAMYLCATSSAARRQETQYFGPGTRLLVL.

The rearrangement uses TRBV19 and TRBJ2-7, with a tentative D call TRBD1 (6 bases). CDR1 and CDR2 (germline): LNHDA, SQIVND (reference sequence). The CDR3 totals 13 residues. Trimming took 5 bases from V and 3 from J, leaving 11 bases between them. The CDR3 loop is CASSGQNYYEQYF. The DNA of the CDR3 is TGTGCCAGTAGTGGACAGAACTACTACGAGCAGTACTTC.

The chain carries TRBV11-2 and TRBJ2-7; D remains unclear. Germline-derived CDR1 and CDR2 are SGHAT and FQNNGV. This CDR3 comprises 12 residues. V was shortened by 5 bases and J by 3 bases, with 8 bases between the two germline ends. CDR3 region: CASSPGGYEQYF. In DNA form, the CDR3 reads TGTGCCAGCAGCCCCGGCGGCTACGAGCAGTACTTC.

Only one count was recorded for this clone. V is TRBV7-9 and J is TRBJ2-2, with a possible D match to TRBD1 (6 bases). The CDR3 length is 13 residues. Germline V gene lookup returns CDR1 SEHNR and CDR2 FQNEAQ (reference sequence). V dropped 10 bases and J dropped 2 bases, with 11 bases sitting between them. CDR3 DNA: TGTGCCAACAGAGGGGGAAACACCGGGGAGCTGTTTTTT. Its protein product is CANRGGNTGELFF.

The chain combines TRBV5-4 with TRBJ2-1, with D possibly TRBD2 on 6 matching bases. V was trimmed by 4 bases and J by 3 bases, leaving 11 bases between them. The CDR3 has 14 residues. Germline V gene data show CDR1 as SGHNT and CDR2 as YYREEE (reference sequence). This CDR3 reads CASSQGTFYNEQFF. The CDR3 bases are TGTGCCAGCAGCCAAGGGACTTTCTACAATGAGCAGTTCTTC. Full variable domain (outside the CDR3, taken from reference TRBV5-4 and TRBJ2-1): ETGVTQSPTHLIKTRGQQVTLRCSSQSGHNTVSWYQQALGQGPQFIFQYYREEENGRGNFPPRFSGLQFPNYSSELNVNALELDDSALYLCASSQGTFYNEQFFGPGTRLTVL.

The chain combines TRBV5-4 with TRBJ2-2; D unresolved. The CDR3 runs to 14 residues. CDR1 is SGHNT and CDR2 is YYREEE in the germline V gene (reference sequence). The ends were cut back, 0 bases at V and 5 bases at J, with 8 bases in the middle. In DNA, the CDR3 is TGTGCCAGCAGCTTGGCTTGGCAAACCGGGGAGCTGTTTTTT. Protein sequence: CASSLAWQTGELFF.

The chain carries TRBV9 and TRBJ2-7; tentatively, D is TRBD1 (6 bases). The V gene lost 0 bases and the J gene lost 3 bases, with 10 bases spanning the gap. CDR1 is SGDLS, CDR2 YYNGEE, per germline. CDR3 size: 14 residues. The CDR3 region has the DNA TGTGCCAGCAGCGTAGGTGTAGGGGGCTACGAGCAGTACTTC. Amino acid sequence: CASSVGVGGYEQYF.

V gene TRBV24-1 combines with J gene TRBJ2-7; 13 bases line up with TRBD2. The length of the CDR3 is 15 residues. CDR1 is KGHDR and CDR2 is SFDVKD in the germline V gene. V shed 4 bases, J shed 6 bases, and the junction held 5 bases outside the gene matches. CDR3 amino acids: CATSDPGLAGAEQYF. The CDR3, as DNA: TGTGCCACCAGTGACCCAGGACTAGCGGGAGCCGAGCAGTACTTC.

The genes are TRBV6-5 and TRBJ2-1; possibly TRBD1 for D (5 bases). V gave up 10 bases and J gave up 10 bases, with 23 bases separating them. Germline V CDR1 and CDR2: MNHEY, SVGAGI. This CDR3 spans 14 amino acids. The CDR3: CATIGAVRAKEQFF. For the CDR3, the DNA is TGTGCCACCATAGGGGCCGTAAGGGCTAAGGAGCAGTTCTTC.

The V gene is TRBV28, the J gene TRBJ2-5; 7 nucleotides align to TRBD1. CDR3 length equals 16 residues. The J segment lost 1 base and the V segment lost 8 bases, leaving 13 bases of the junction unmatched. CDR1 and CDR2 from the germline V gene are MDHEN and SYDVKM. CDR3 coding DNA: TGTGCCAGCGCCGGGATAACAGGGGCCGGCCAAGAGACCCAGTACTTC. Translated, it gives CASAGITGAGQETQYF.

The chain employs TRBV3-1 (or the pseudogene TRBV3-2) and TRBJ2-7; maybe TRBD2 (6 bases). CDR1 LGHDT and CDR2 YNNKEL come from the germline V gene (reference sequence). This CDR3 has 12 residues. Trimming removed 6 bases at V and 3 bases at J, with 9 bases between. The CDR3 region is CASSGGGYEQYF. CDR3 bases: TGTGCCAGCAGTGGGGGAGGCTACGAGCAGTACTTC.

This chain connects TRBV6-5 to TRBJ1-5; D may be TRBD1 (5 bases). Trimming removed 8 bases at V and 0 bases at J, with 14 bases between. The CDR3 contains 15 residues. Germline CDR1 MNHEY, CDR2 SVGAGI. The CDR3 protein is CASSNPGVSNQPQHF. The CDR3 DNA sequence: TGTGCCAGCTCCAATCCGGGGGTTAGCAATCAGCCCCAGCATTTT.